This T cell receptor (beta chain) appears in the sequencing data of a study of cytotoxic CD8 clonotypes in ibrutinib-treated CLL (dated by TCRdb to the early 2020s). General notes on the study: The cohort included around 15 treatment-naive and 11 to 12 relapsed/refractory patients; 17 were IGHV unmutated. Responses were partial in roughly 25 patients and complete in 2; after median approximately 69 months follow-up, about 14 stayed in remission and about 12 progressed. The response samples were drawn at a median of roughly twelve months into treatment, with a range of roughly 6 to 36 months. On average, each sample had approximately 280,000 productive templates and tens of thousands of productive rearrangements. Longitudinal samples were obtainable from about 30% of the roughly 86 participants in the trial. Cryopreserved peripheral blood mononuclear cells were obtained prior to treatment, at the time of response, and at either disease progression or sustained remission. Every remission and progressive disease sample was obtained while ibrutinib was still being received by the patients. The full study reports these points: Lymph node repertoires were not examined, and the timing of sampling was not matched between patients in sustained remission and those whose disease progressed. Baseline clonality exceeded that of age-matched healthy donors and correlated strongly with circulating CD8+ T-cell counts. An increase in clonality was observed at ibrutinib response, with clonality remaining stable during sustained remission and falling back toward baseline at progression. Public clonotypes were rare and either shrank or stayed stable during treatment, and the rise in clonality at ibrutinib response reflected expansion of private clonotypes.

Each clonotype received, on average, around 10x coverage in deep resolution sequencing performed on a MiSeq, where the target depth lay between 1 in 1 million and 1 in 200,000 T cells. The immunoSEQ hsTCRB Kit was used to generate TCR beta libraries. Per the original workflow: Data were analyzed with ImmunoSEQ Data Assistant and ImmunoSEQ Analyzer, with V, D and J genes assigned per IMGT definitions. Clonality was computed as one minus normalized Shannon entropy of productive rearrangement frequencies, ranging from 0 to 1. Public clonotype analysis was restricted to overrepresented clonotypes comprising at least 0.05% of each patient's repertoire. Repertoires from more than ten age-matched healthy donors in immuneACCESS were used as clonality controls. TCRdb carries this immuneACCESS record with in-frame sequences only. Its versions omit some clonotypes, under half of them owing to an unresolved V gene in the studies checked, with the rest unexplained. V, J and clone size are those of that table, while D and trimming were read from the DNA. For this sample there are around 77,000 clones; around 82% appear just once. The top ten hold around 7.6% of the sample.

Via the germline V gene, CDR1 is SGHRS and CDR2 YFSETQ. The CDR3 numbers 14 residues from cysteine through phenylalanine. The sequence is cut down to CDR3 DNA, 42 bases in frame from base 1. At the junction V is shortened by 4 bases and J by 2 bases, with 11 bases in between. Comment on this clone: The antigen this receptor binds is unknown. The record has no base qualities; no much larger clone is one base away.

What this sample's time point label stands for: progressive disease on ibrutinib. For TCR beta library preparation, approximately 2 micrograms of genomic DNA were isolated from cryopreserved PBMCs. Longitudinal blood samples from CLL patients receiving ibrutinib monotherapy were subjected to high-throughput TCR beta sequencing. The patients took part in an open-label, single-center phase 2 trial of ibrutinib monotherapy. Source: PBMCs, taken at disease progression, from a patient treated with ibrutinib. This TCR came from a human donor with chronic lymphocytic leukemia. The sequence links TRBV5-1 to TRBJ2-3; the D segment could be TRBD2, given 5 matching bases. The DNA is TGCGCCAGCAGCCGGGGTCAGAACACAGATACGCAGTATTTT. It translates as CASSRGQNTDTQYF.